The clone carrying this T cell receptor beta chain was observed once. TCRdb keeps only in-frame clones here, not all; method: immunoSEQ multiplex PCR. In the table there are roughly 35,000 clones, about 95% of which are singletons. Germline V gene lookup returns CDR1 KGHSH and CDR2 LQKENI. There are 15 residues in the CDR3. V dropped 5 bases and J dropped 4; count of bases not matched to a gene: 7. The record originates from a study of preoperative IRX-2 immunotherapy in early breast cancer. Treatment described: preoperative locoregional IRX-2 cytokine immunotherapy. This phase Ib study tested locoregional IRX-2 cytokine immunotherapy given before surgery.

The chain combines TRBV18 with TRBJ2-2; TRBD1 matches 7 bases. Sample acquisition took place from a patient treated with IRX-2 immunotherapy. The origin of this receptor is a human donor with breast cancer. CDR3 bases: TGTGCCAGCTCAACCCGGGACAGCCTCACCGGGGAGCTGTTTTTT. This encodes CASSTRDSLTGELFF.